The 18 T cell receptor beta chains listed next were all sequenced from one sample in a study of blood T cells in healthy people across ages. The second PCR ran about 6 to 12 cycles with a sample-barcoded 5' primer and J-beta primers. In TCRdb, the 5' RACE reads were re-called with MiXCR into one record per CDR3 protein. The data show 650,000 to 1,000,000 distinct CDR3 sequences, 35% to 50% seen once. The sequenced sample consisted of blood. The receptor set was obtained from a man older than 75 in good health.

J is TRBJ2-1 and V is TRBV4-2, with D tentatively TRBD2 (6 bases). CDR1 LGHNA and CDR2 YNFKEQ come from the germline V gene. The V end lost 5 bases, the J end lost 4 bases, and 9 bases lay between the germline ends. This CDR3 comprises 13 residues. Here the CDR3 reads CASSGDLYNEQFF. As DNA, the CDR3 is TGTGCCAGCAGCGGGGACTTGTACAATGAGCAGTTCTTC.

This clonotype turned up a few times. The genes are TRBV10-3 and TRBJ2-7; 9 bases fit TRBD2. V shed 6 bases and J 0 bases; nucleotides not matched to a gene: 9. The CDR3 loop spans 16 amino acids. Per the germline V gene, CDR1 is ENHRY and CDR2 is SYGVKD. For the CDR3, the DNA is TGTGCCATCAGACAAATGGCTAGCGGGATCTCCTACGAGCAGTACTTC. This codes for CAIRQMASGISYEQYF.

Regarding this clonotype: A read error may account for a junction end that differs from germline. This chain uses TRBV6-2 or TRBV6-3 with TRBJ2-5, with 10 bases identical to TRBD2. Germline CDR1 is MNHEY and CDR2 is SVGEGT. This CDR3 has 15 residues. The CDR3 is CSSERLLAGKETQYF. In DNA form, the CDR3 reads TGTTCCAGCGAGAGGCTACTAGCGGGGAAAGAGACCCAGTACTTC.

This clonotype was counted a few times. The CDR3 nucleotides are TGTGCCAGCACCCCTTCTGAGACCCAGTACTTC. Amino acids: CASTPSETQYF. The V and J genes are TRBV7-9 and TRBJ2-7; no clear D gene. The DNA end is more similar to TRBJ2-5, so the J call may be wrong. Germline CDR1 and CDR2: SEHNR and FQNEAQ (reference sequence). This CDR3 is 11 amino acids long.

The rearrangement uses TRBV20-1 and TRBJ2-3; D remains unclear. Deletions cut 0 bases from V and 0 bases from J, with 10 bases between. The CDR3 has 15 amino acids. In germline, CDR1 is DFQATT, CDR2 SNEGSKA (reference sequence). The DNA of the CDR3 is TGCAGTGCTAGAGATAACTCCGAAAGCACAGATACGCAGTATTTT. Translating gives CSARDNSESTDTQYF.

Only a few counts were recorded for this clonotype. This chain links TRBV29-1 with TRBJ2-5; 11 bases align to TRBD1. The J segment lost 1 base and the V segment lost 3 bases, leaving 1 base of the junction unmatched. The CDR3 has 14 amino acids. The germline V gene encodes CDR1 SQVTM and CDR2 ANQGSEA. The CDR3 spells CSVDGTGGQETQYF. Here the CDR3 DNA reads TGCAGCGTTGATGGGACAGGGGGCCAAGAGACCCAGTACTTC.

The genes are TRBV28 and TRBJ1-2; no definite D call. The CDR3 length is 16 residues. V was shortened by 7 bases and J by 3 bases, with 21 bases between the two germline ends. Germline CDR1 reads MDHEN; CDR2 reads SYDVKM. CDR3 region: CASKVGQAYLHYGYTF. The CDR3 region has the DNA TGTGCCAGCAAGGTAGGGCAGGCGTACCTCCACTATGGCTACACCTTC.

For this clonotype: Its ends do not fully match the called genes, so a read error is possible. The chain joins TRBV20-1 to TRBJ2-7, with TRBD1 matching 9 bases. Germline CDR1 DFQATT, CDR2 SNEGSKA (reference sequence). The length of the CDR3 is 16 residues. CDR3 sequence reads: CSARQAGTGSAYGQYF. The CDR3 DNA reads as TGCAGTGCTAGACAAGCCGGGACAGGGTCCGCCTACGGGCAGTACTTC.

This clonotype was seen ten or more times. The rearrangement links TRBV4-3 to TRBJ2-1, with 11 bases that match TRBD2. The end of the DNA is better explained by TRBJ2-7, so the J call may be wrong. CDR3 size: 16 residues. Germline V CDR1 and CDR2: LGHNA, YSLEER. CDR3 sequence reads: CASSQLAGGSYNEQYF. As DNA, the CDR3 is TGCGCCAGCAGCCAACTAGCGGGAGGCTCCTACAATGAGCAGTACTTC.

At least ten counts were recorded for this clonotype. The chain recombines TRBV28 with TRBJ2-5; TRBD1 matches 9 bases. Germline trimming cut 5 bases from V and 4 bases from J; bases unmatched to any gene: 8. This CDR3 region has 15 residues. The germline gives CDR1 MDHEN, CDR2 SYDVKM. Here the CDR3 reads CASSLHGTGLETQYF. The DNA for the CDR3 is TGTGCCAGCAGTCTTCACGGGACAGGGTTAGAGACCCAGTACTTC.

This chain connects TRBV24-1 to TRBJ2-5, with 7 positions matching TRBD2. This CDR3 region has 16 residues. CDR1 is KGHDR, CDR2 SFDVKD, per germline. V lost 4 bases, J lost 5 bases, and 12 bases stayed unmatched. The CDR3: CATSEASGIGWETQYF. The CDR3 nucleotides are TGTGCCACCAGTGAAGCTAGCGGAATAGGATGGGAGACCCAGTACTTC.

The gene calls are TRBV7-2 and TRBJ2-1, with TRBD2 as a possible D gene (5 bases). Germline V gene sequence: CDR1 SGHTA, CDR2 FQGNSA. Trimming pared 5 bases from V and 0 bases from J, leaving 11 bases between. The CDR3 has 15 amino acids. The CDR3, as DNA: TGTGCCAGCAGCGAAAGCGGCAACTCCTACAATGAGCAGTTCTTC. It translates to CASSESGNSYNEQFF.

This chain links TRBV12-5 with TRBJ2-4; 10 positions agree with TRBD1. Per the germline V gene, CDR1 is LGHNT and CDR2 is FRNRAP. This CDR3 has 16 amino acids. J gave up 7 bases and V 5 bases, and 11 bases lay outside the gene matches. Here the CDR3 reads CASGPPGGTGDNIQYF. CDR3 coding DNA: TGTGCTAGTGGTCCCCCCGGGGGGACAGGGGATAACATTCAGTACTTC.

The rearrangement links TRBV28 to TRBJ2-5; D possibly corresponds to TRBD2 (5 bases). The end of the DNA aligns better with TRBJ2-7, so the J call may be wrong. The CDR3 runs 14 residues. Per germline, CDR1 MDHEN and CDR2 SYDVKM. The CDR3 coding sequence is TGTGCCAGCACCCTCAGCGGTTTTACCTACGAGCAGTACTTC. This encodes CASTLSGFTYEQYF.

The gene calls are TRBV2 and TRBJ2-1; TRBD1 matches 8 bases. With V trimmed by 8 bases and J by 7 bases, 7 bases remained unmatched. The CDR3 sequence is 13 residues long. CDR1 and CDR2 (germline): SNHLY, FYNNEI. The CDR3 region is CASARGQGNEQFF. In DNA, the CDR3 is TGTGCCAGCGCGCGTGGACAGGGAAATGAGCAGTTCTTC.

The rearrangement uses TRBV5-4 and TRBJ2-5; 9 bases map to TRBD1. V lost 3 bases to trimming and J lost 5 bases; unmatched junction nucleotides: 11. Germline lookup yields CDR1 SGHNT and CDR2 YYREEE (reference sequence). This CDR3 is 16 amino acids long. CDR3 sequence reads: CASSSPWGQGGETQYF. The CDR3 bases are TGTGCCAGCAGCTCCCCTTGGGGACAGGGTGGTGAGACCCAGTACTTC.

The V and J genes are TRBV28 and TRBJ1-1; D is undetermined. Trimming took off 6 bases at V and 3 bases at J, with 11 bases between the two ends. This CDR3 has 13 amino acids. Looked up from germline, CDR1 is MDHEN and CDR2 is SYDVKM. CDR3 loop: CASSSPADTEAFF. In nucleotides, the CDR3 is TGTGCCAGCAGCTCCCCCGCGGACACTGAAGCTTTCTTT.

The rearrangement links TRBV25-1 to TRBJ2-5; D perhaps matches TRBD2 (7 bases). The end of the DNA is better explained by TRBJ2-7, so the J call may be wrong. Germline-derived CDR1 and CDR2 are MGHDK and SYGVNS. This CDR3 is 13 amino acids long. Written as DNA, the CDR3 is TGTGCCAGCACCCAGCGGGACACCTACGAGCAGTACTTC. Its translation: CASTQRDTYEQYF.